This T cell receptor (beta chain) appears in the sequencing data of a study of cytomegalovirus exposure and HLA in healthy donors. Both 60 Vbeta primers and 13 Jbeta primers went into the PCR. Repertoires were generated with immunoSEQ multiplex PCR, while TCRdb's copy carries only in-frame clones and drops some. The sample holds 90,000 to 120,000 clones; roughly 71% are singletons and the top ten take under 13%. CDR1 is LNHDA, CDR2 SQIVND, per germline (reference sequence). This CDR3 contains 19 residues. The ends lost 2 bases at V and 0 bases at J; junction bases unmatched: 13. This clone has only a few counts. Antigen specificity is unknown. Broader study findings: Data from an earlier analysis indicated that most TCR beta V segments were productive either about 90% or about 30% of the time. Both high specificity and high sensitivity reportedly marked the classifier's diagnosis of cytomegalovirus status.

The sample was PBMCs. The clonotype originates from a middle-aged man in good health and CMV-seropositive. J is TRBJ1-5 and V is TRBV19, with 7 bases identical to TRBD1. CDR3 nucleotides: TGTGCCAGTAGTATATTAGGACAGGCCCTCGGGGGTAGCAATCAGCCCCAGCATTTT. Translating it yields CASSILGQALGGSNQPQHF.